A selection of T cell receptor beta chains follows, all from one sample in a study of T cells in Graves' hyperthyroidism and ophthalmopathy. From the multiplex PCR reads, TCRdb called clonotypes with MiXCR, one entry per CDR3 protein. The profile shows 500,000 to 650,000 distinct CDR3 sequences, more than 12% of them singletons. The sample taken for sequencing was blood. The origin of the receptors is a woman between 50 and 59 years old with Graves' ophthalmopathy. Both conserved end residues are part of each CDR3. D genes are given only for firm matches. Not every row has a clone size; where given, it reads once, few, many or a size class.

d_gene,j_gene,abundance,v_gene,len,CDR3aa,CDR3nt
TRBD1,TRBJ2-7,.,TRBV28,14,CASKPDRVGYEQYF,TGTGCCAGCAAACCTGACAGGGTAGGCTACGAGCAGTACTTC
.,TRBJ1-1,many,TRBV6-2/TRBV6-3,14,CASRDPFKNTEAFF,TGTGCCAGCAGAGATCCATTCAAGAACACTGAAGCTTTCTTT
.,TRBJ1-2,many,TRBV20-1,15,CSARDRGRMLGGYTF,TGCAGTGCTAGAGATCGAGGCAGGATGTTAGGTGGCTACACCTTC
TRBD1,TRBJ2-5,many,TRBV20-1,15,CSARDRDRGGETQYF,TGCAGTGCTAGAGACCGGGACAGGGGAGGGGAGACCCAGTACTTC
.,TRBJ2-7,many,TRBV18,13,CASSRQDRNEQYF,TGTGCCAGCTCAAGACAGGATCGGAACGAGCAGTACTTC
.,TRBJ1-1,many,TRBV20-1,11,CSAREDSRAFF,TGCAGTGCTAGAGAGGACAGCCGAGCTTTCTTT
.,TRBJ1-5,many,TRBV10-3,13,CAISPDSYQPQHF,TGTGCCATCAGTCCAGACAGTTATCAGCCCCAGCATTTT
TRBD2,TRBJ2-7,many,TRBV3-1,15,CASSLGKAGDYEQYF,TGTGCCAGCAGCCTTGGGAAGGCGGGGGACTACGAGCAGTACTTC
.,TRBJ2-7,many,TRBV12-3/TRBV12-4,14,CASSFDRGTYEQYF,TGTGCCAGCAGTTTTGATAGGGGGACGTACGAGCAGTACTTC
TRBD2,TRBJ2-2,few,TRBV7-9,17,CASSLGGLARRTGELFF,TGTGCCAGCAGCTTAGGAGGACTAGCGAGGCGTACCGGGGAGCTGTTTTTT
.,TRBJ2-3,many,TRBV11-2,14,CASSLTFRADTQYF,TGTGCCAGCAGCTTAACTTTCAGGGCAGATACGCAGTATTTT
.,TRBJ2-1,many,TRBV20-1,12,CSARVQDNEQFF,TGCAGTGCTAGAGTACAGGACAATGAGCAGTTCTTC
.,TRBJ2-6,few,TRBV11-1,17,CASSTPGGPGGANVLTF,TGTGCCAGCAGCACCCCAGGGGGGCCGGGCGGGGCCAACGTCCTGACTTTC
TRBD2,TRBJ2-3,many,TRBV18,17,CASSPGTSGSGGDTQYF,TGTGCCAGCTCACCAGGGACTAGCGGGAGCGGTGGAGATACGCAGTATTTT
.,TRBJ1-1,many,TRBV6-6,14,CASSYSGVGTEAFF,TGTGCCAGCAGTTACTCCGGGGTTGGCACTGAAGCTTTCTTT
.,TRBJ2-3,few,TRBV19,15,CASNLRNGGTDTQYF,TGTGCCAGCAACCTTAGAAACGGGGGCACAGATACGCAGTATTTT
.,TRBJ1-4,.,TRBV6-1,18,CASAPSKLFARGMQKLFF,TGTGCCAGCGCGCCCTCCAAACTATTTGCCCGAGGAATGCAAAAACTGTTTTTT
TRBD2,TRBJ2-1,many,TRBV7-9,19,CASSPPGTSGSASYNEQFF,TGTGCCAGCAGCCCCCCCGGGACTAGCGGGAGCGCCTCCTACAATGAGCAGTTCTTC
.,TRBJ2-1,few,TRBV9,17,CASSVGDSRSSYNEQFF,TGTGCCAGCAGCGTAGGGGATAGCCGGAGCTCCTACAATGAGCAGTTCTTC
.,TRBJ1-1,.,TRBV19,13,CASSIDANTEAFF,TGTGCCAGTAGTATAGACGCGAACACTGAAGCTTTCTTT
TRBD1,TRBJ2-5,many,TRBV28,15,CASSSSDRGQETQYF,TGTGCCAGCAGTTCCTCGGACAGGGGGCAAGAGACCCAGTACTTC
.,TRBJ1-1,few,TRBV4-3,14,CASSQVIMETEAFF,TGCGCCAGCAGCCAAGTTATCATGGAGACTGAAGCTTTCTTT
.,TRBJ2-7,.,TRBV15,12,CATSKLLNEQYF,TGTGCCACCAGCAAACTCCTTAACGAGCAGTACTTC
TRBD1,TRBJ1-2,.,TRBV4-3,16,CASSQGKTGLIYGYTF,TGCGCCAGCAGCCAAGGGAAGACAGGGCTTATATATGGCTACACCTTC
TRBD2,TRBJ2-3,many,TRBV5-1,16,CASSLGLAGSTDTQYF,TGCGCCAGCAGCCTTGGACTAGCGGGAAGCACAGATACGCAGTATTTT
TRBD2,TRBJ2-2,.,TRBV7-3,19,CASSPPGTSGRGNTGELFF,TGTGCCAGCAGCCCCCCCGGAACTAGCGGGAGGGGGAACACCGGGGAGCTGTTTTTT
.,TRBJ1-1,many,TRBV10-3,13,CAISGGPNTEAFF,TGTGCCATCAGTGGGGGACCGAACACTGAAGCTTTCTTT
.,TRBJ1-1,.,TRBV19,15,CASSIVSTVNTEAFF,TGTGCCAGTAGTATCGTCAGCACAGTCAACACTGAAGCTTTCTTT
TRBD1,TRBJ1-5,many,TRBV28,15,CASSYNRGRNQPQHF,TGTGCCAGCAGTTATAACAGGGGCCGTAATCAGCCCCAGCATTTT
TRBD1,TRBJ2-1,.,TRBV14,15,CASSHLGQLYNEQFF,TGTGCCAGCAGCCACCTGGGACAGCTCTACAATGAGCAGTTCTTC
TRBD1,TRBJ2-5,.,TRBV19,17,CASSIRTGTGSQETQYF,TGTGCCAGTAGTATAAGGACCGGGACAGGGAGTCAAGAGACCCAGTACTTC
.,TRBJ1-4,.,TRBV28,15,CASSLFFSTNEKLFF,TGTGCCAGCAGTTTATTTTTCTCAACTAATGAAAAACTGTTTTTT
TRBD2,TRBJ2-3,many,TRBV20-1,13,CSATSGSTDTQYF,TGCAGTGCCACTAGCGGGAGCACAGATACGCAGTATTTT
TRBD1,TRBJ2-7,many,TRBV28,13,CASRVQGIHEQYF,TGTGCCAGCAGGGTACAGGGGATCCACGAGCAGTACTTC
TRBD1,TRBJ1-1,.,TRBV29-1,13,CSVAGQMNTEAFF,TGCAGCGTTGCGGGACAGATGAACACTGAAGCTTTCTTT
TRBD1,TRBJ2-7,few,TRBV6-2/TRBV6-3,17,CASSYSTPGTGGYEQYF,TGTGCCAGCAGTTACTCAACACCCGGGACAGGGGGTTACGAGCAGTACTTC
.,TRBJ1-2,many,TRBV19,14,CASRKDTTNYGYTF,TGTGCCAGTAGGAAGGACACTACTAACTATGGCTACACCTTC
.,TRBJ2-7,.,TRBV14,15,CASSQDTSNPYEQYF,TGTGCCAGCAGCCAAGATACCAGCAACCCCTACGAGCAGTACTTC
.,TRBJ1-4,many,TRBV20-1,14,CSASLPTTNEKLFF,TGCAGTGCTAGCCTACCGACAACTAATGAAAAACTGTTTTTT
.,TRBJ1-1,many,TRBV2,12,CASTLWVTEAFF,TGTGCCAGCACCCTGTGGGTGACTGAAGCTTTCTTT
TRBD1,TRBJ1-5,many,TRBV6-1,16,CASRSGTGDRYQPQHF,TGTGCCAGCAGATCCGGGACAGGGGACCGCTATCAGCCCCAGCATTTT
.,TRBJ2-6,once,TRBV19,16,CASSIVLGAGANVLTF,TGTGCCAGTAGTATAGTTTTAGGAGCTGGGGCCAACGTCCTGACTTTC
TRBD2,TRBJ2-3,many,TRBV7-2,16,CASSLTGTSSTDTQYF,TGTGCCAGCAGCTTAACCGGGACTAGCAGCACAGATACGCAGTATTTT
TRBD2,TRBJ2-1,many,TRBV20-1,15,CSASRGLAGDVGQFF,TGCAGTGCTAGTAGGGGACTAGCGGGAGATGTAGGGCAGTTCTTC
.,TRBJ1-1,many,TRBV3-1,14,CASSQSRVETEAFF,TGTGCCAGCAGCCAGAGCAGGGTAGAGACTGAAGCTTTCTTT
.,TRBJ2-3,.,TRBV10-3,14,CAISESAASYSQYF,TGTGCCATCAGTGAGTCTGCCGCTAGCTATTCGCAGTATTTT
.,TRBJ1-5,few,TRBV19,15,CASSIRTPEHQPQHF,TGTGCCAGTAGTATTCGGACACCTGAACATCAGCCCCAGCATTTT
.,TRBJ2-3,.,TRBV5-1,15,CASSAKTGTTDTQYF,TGCGCCAGCAGCGCGAAGACTGGGACGACAGATACGCAGTATTTT
.,TRBJ1-5,many,TRBV28,17,CASRTWTALGSNQPQHF,TGTGCCAGCAGGACCTGGACAGCACTAGGGAGCAATCAGCCCCAGCATTTT
.,TRBJ2-1,.,TRBV4-3,15,CASSQVRVAYNEQFF,TGCGCCAGCAGCCAAGTAAGGGTAGCCTACAATGAGCAGTTCTTC
.,TRBJ2-3,many,TRBV5-1,14,CASSLTDRSDTQYF,TGCGCCAGCAGCTTAACAGATAGGTCAGATACGCAGTATTTT
.,TRBJ1-2,many,TRBV20-1,14,CSARDLRARDGYTF,TGCAGTGCTAGAGACCTTAGGGCTCGAGATGGCTACACCTTC
TRBD1,TRBJ2-7,many,TRBV28,13,CASSPGQGHEQYF,TGTGCCAGCAGTCCTGGACAGGGGCACGAGCAGTACTTC
.,TRBJ1-2,many,TRBV5-1,14,CASSSGQYNYGYTF,TGCGCCAGCAGCTCTGGACAGTACAACTATGGCTACACCTTC
.,TRBJ1-2,many,TRBV28,12,CASKTDNYGYTF,TGTGCCAGCAAAACAGATAACTATGGCTACACCTTC
.,TRBJ2-1,.,TRBV10-3,14,CAISGYLANNEQFF,TGTGCCATCAGTGGCTATCTAGCGAATAATGAGCAGTTCTTC
TRBD2,TRBJ2-3,many,TRBV27,16,CASTRRSSGRADTQYF,TGTGCCAGCACCCGAAGGTCCAGCGGGAGAGCAGATACGCAGTATTTT
.,TRBJ1-1,many,TRBV18,12,CASSPRDNLAFF,TGTGCCAGCTCACCGCGGGACAATCTGGCTTTCTTT
.,TRBJ1-2,.,TRBV6-5,14,CASSFSRGSNGYTF,TGTGCCAGCAGTTTCTCTCGGGGTTCAAATGGCTACACCTTC